The 18 T cell receptor beta chains below all came from one sample that was sequenced in a study of T cell repertoires in cytomegalovirus infection. MiXCR was run by TCRdb on the reads, yielding one entry per CDR3 protein. The table lists about 300,000 distinct CDR3 sequences, roughly a tenth of them singletons. Sequenced input: PBMCs. The source is a human donor in good health (CMV status not recorded). Some clones in this sample may be carry-over from other donors' samples.

This chain connects TRBV28 to TRBJ1-2, with D possibly being TRBD1 (6 bases). The CDR3 extends over 15 amino acids. Germline assignment: CDR1 MDHEN and CDR2 SYDVKM. Trimming took 5 bases from V and 6 from J, leaving 19 bases between them. The DNA for the CDR3 is TGTGCCAGCAGTCTACCTCTGACAGGATCGGATGGCTACACCTTC. This gives the protein CASSLPLTGSDGYTF.

This clonotype was picked up a small number of times. The V gene is TRBV20-1, the J gene TRBJ2-3; TRBD2 might be the D (7 bases). Trimming cost V 6 bases and J 2 bases, with 18 bases left between them. The CDR3 has 15 residues. Germline-derived CDR1 and CDR2 are DFQATT and SNEGSKA (reference sequence). CDR3 DNA: TGCAGTGCCGCAGGGAGGGGGGCGAACACAGATACGCAGTATTTT. Protein sequence: CSAAGRGANTDTQYF.

The gene calls are TRBV29-1 and TRBJ1-1, with unresolved D. Trimming left V 5 bases short and J 4 bases short, with 8 bases between. Germline lookup yields CDR1 SQVTM and CDR2 ANQGSEA. The CDR3 has 11 residues. The CDR3 nucleotides are TGCAGCGTTAGTCTGCTCACTGAAGCTTTCTTT. Residues: CSVSLLTEAFF.

This clonotype showed up many times. The V gene is TRBV7-2, the J gene TRBJ1-5; D is unclear. Germline values: CDR1 SGHTA, CDR2 FQGNSA. Trimming shortened V by 4 bases and J by 5 bases, and 9 bases separated the two germline ends. The length of the CDR3 is 13 residues. The CDR3 DNA sequence: TGTGCCAGCAGCTCGGCGCCTCATCAGCCCCAGCATTTT. It codes for CASSSAPHQPQHF.

The table lists this clonotype with many counts. V usage is TRBV7-2 and J usage is TRBJ1-1; tentatively, D is TRBD1 (6 bases). The V gene lost 0 bases and the J gene lost 9 bases, with 20 bases spanning the gap. The CDR3 length is 16 residues. The germline V gene has CDR1 SGHTA and CDR2 FQGNSA. The CDR3 sequence is CASSLAPGGAYSKAFF. DNA of the CDR3: TGTGCCAGCAGCTTAGCCCCGGGGGGCGCATATTCCAAAGCTTTCTTT.

This clonotype was recorded at least ten times. V and J are TRBV6-2 or TRBV6-3 and TRBJ2-2; the D gene is possibly TRBD2 (5 bases). Germline CDR1 MNHEY, CDR2 SVGEGT. There are 14 residues in the CDR3. V was trimmed by 2 bases and J by 6 bases, leaving 10 bases between them. The CDR3 nucleotides read TGTGCCAGCAGTTACAGGGCGGACTCCGGGGAGCTGTTTTTT. This encodes CASSYRADSGELFF.

The chain is built from TRBV20-1 and TRBJ2-7; TRBD1 matches 7 bases. Germline values: CDR1 DFQATT, CDR2 SNEGSKA (reference sequence). The CDR3 contains 12 residues. The V and J ends lost 1 base and 5 bases, in that order; junction bases with no gene match: 2. CDR3 protein: CSARGDSNEQYV. The CDR3 DNA sequence: TGCAGTGCTAGAGGGGACAGCAACGAGCAGTACGTC.

This clonotype was picked up many times. The rearrangement uses TRBV7-2 and TRBJ1-1, with a weak D call TRBD1 (5 bases). This CDR3 region has 15 residues. Germline lookup yields CDR1 SGHTA and CDR2 FQGNSA. Trimming took 5 bases from V and 3 from J, leaving 16 bases between them. The CDR3: CASSGRGVRDTEAFF. The CDR3 nucleotides read TGTGCCAGCAGCGGAAGAGGGGTTAGAGACACTGAAGCTTTCTTT.

This clonotype showed up many times. The CDR3 bases are TGCAGTGCTAGAGGATTGAGCGGGTCGTCCTACAATGAGCAGTTCTTC. Residues: CSARGLSGSSYNEQFF. The genes are TRBV20-1 and TRBJ2-1; possible D gene TRBD2, 6 bases. Germline values: CDR1 DFQATT, CDR2 SNEGSKA (reference sequence). V was shortened by 1 base and J by 1 base, with 14 bases between the two germline ends. The CDR3 spans 16 residues.

V gene TRBV29-1 combines with J gene TRBJ1-1, with no clear D. Germline values: CDR1 SQVTM, CDR2 ANQGSEA. The V end was cut by 2 bases, the J end by 0 bases, with 7 bases between. The CDR3 totals 13 residues. The CDR3 is CSVENRLNTEAFF. For the CDR3, the DNA is TGCAGCGTTGAAAACCGGCTGAACACTGAAGCTTTCTTT.

The CDR3 nucleotides are TGTGCCACCAGTATGACAGACAACAACACAACTAATGAAAAACTGTTTTTT. This codes for CATSMTDNNTTNEKLFF. The V call is TRBV24-1, the J call TRBJ1-4, with TRBD1 as a possible D gene (5 bases). The V and J ends lost 6 bases and 0 bases respectively, with 16 bases between them. The CDR3 has 17 residues. CDR1 is KGHDR and CDR2 is SFDVKD in the germline V gene.

J is TRBJ2-5 and V is TRBV6-6; D may be TRBD2 (7 bases). V lost 8 bases and J lost 1, with 11 bases in between. The CDR3 spans 13 residues. Per germline, CDR1 MNHNY and CDR2 SVGAGI (reference sequence). The CDR3 DNA sequence: TGTGCCAGCTCGGCGGGGGCCCAAGAGACCCAGTACTTC. It codes for CASSAGAQETQYF.

This clonotype was seen repeatedly, ten times or more. This chain joins TRBV18 and TRBJ1-5; D possibly corresponds to TRBD1 (6 bases). V was trimmed by 5 bases and J by 2 bases, leaving 13 bases between them. This CDR3 region has 15 residues. Germline CDR1 and CDR2: KGHSH and LQKENI. Here the CDR3 reads CASSRLQGGNQPQHF. The CDR3 DNA reads TGTGCCAGCTCAAGACTACAGGGAGGCAATCAGCCCCAGCATTTT. Supplemented by reference TRBV18 and TRBJ1-5, the full variable domain reads NAGVMQNPRHLVRRRGQEARLRCSPMKGHSHVYWYRQLPEEGLKFMVYLQKENIIDESGMPKERFSAEFPKEGPSILRIQQVVRGDSAAYFCASSRLQGGNQPQHFGDGTRLSIL.

This chain uses TRBV5-1 with TRBJ2-2; D assignment may be TRBD1 or TRBD2 (5 bases each). Germline loops: CDR1 SGHRS, CDR2 YFSETQ. Trimming took 6 bases from V and 4 from J, leaving 10 bases between them. The CDR3 has 13 amino acids. The CDR3 is CASMAGSTGELFF. The CDR3 nucleotides read TGCGCCAGCATGGCAGGGAGCACCGGGGAGCTGTTTTTT.

The rearrangement joins TRBV29-1 to TRBJ1-1; D is undetermined. The V gene lost 7 bases and the J gene lost 0 bases, with 15 bases spanning the gap. The CDR3 has 14 residues. Germline values: CDR1 SQVTM, CDR2 ANQGSEA. The CDR3 nucleotides are TGCAGCGCTTCGGACGGATGGATGAACACTGAAGCTTTCTTT. Amino acid sequence: CSASDGWMNTEAFF.

This clonotype was counted many times. The chain uses TRBV7-2 and TRBJ1-1; D gene unclear. Trimming shortened V by 2 bases and J by 2 bases, and 9 bases separated the two germline ends. The CDR3 runs to 14 residues. In germline, CDR1 is SGHTA, CDR2 FQGNSA. The CDR3 nucleotides are TGTGCCAGCAGCTTAACTCCCCTTAACACTGAAGCTTTCTTT. This sequence encodes CASSLTPLNTEAFF. Looking up the rest from reference TRBV7-2 and TRBJ1-1 gives the full variable domain: GAGVSQSPSNKVTEKGKDVELRCDPISGHTALYWYRQSLGQGLEFLIYFQGNSAPDKSGLPSDRFSAERTGGSVSTLTIQRTQQEDSAVYLCASSLTPLNTEAFFGQGTRLTVV.

This clonotype appeared many times. This sequence joins TRBV7-2 and TRBJ1-1, with D perhaps TRBD1 (6 bases). The CDR3 has 14 amino acids. V lost 4 bases, J lost 3 bases, and 12 bases lay in between. Germline-derived CDR1 and CDR2 are SGHTA and FQGNSA. The CDR3 DNA sequence: TGTGCCAGCAGCTCAAGCAACAGGGACACTGAAGCTTTCTTT. Residues: CASSSSNRDTEAFF. The full variable domain, rest sourced from reference TRBV7-2 and TRBJ1-1, is GAGVSQSPSNKVTEKGKDVELRCDPISGHTALYWYRQSLGQGLEFLIYFQGNSAPDKSGLPSDRFSAERTGGSVSTLTIQRTQQEDSAVYLCASSSSNRDTEAFFGQGTRLTVV.

There are many counts of this clonotype. This rearrangement joins TRBV28 to TRBJ2-7, with 14 bases fitting TRBD2. V lost 5 bases and J lost 12; bases outside the gene matches: 9. Looked up from germline, CDR1 is MDHEN and CDR2 is SYDVKM. This CDR3 region has 14 residues. CDR3 loop: CASSAGTSGGNLYV. CDR3 nucleotides: TGTGCCAGCAGTGCCGGGACTAGCGGGGGTAATTTGTACGTC.